The clone carrying this TCR beta chain was seen ten or more times. No antigen is known for it. Its ends do not fully match the called genes, so a read error is possible. The CDR3 contains 15 residues. Active moderate-to-severe ophthalmopathy, Clinical Activity Score at least 3, NOSPECS at least 4, under 3 months' duration. This record comes from a study of T cells in Graves' hyperthyroidism and ophthalmopathy. The study's findings and limits: Median prediction lead before ophthalmopathy onset was roughly 6 months with the model. A model of 13 V-J features distinguished ophthalmopathy from stable hyperthyroidism.

Researchers took RNA transcripts and amplified the TCR beta CDR3 regions from them. An initial round of RT-PCR targeting the TCR CDR3 relied on the HTBI primer set. TCRdb reanalysed the multiplex PCR reads using MiXCR and keeps one entry per CDR3 protein. The sample includes about 610,000 distinct CDR3 sequences, about a sixth of them seen just once. V usage is TRBV12-3 or TRBV12-4 and J usage is TRBJ2-1; maybe TRBD1 (6 bases). The sequencing sample was made of blood. This receptor was taken from a middle-aged woman with Graves' ophthalmopathy. The DNA for the CDR3 is TGTGCCAGCAGTTTTCAGGGGCGTACCTACGATGAGCAGTTCTTC. This codes for CASSFQGRTYDEQFF.